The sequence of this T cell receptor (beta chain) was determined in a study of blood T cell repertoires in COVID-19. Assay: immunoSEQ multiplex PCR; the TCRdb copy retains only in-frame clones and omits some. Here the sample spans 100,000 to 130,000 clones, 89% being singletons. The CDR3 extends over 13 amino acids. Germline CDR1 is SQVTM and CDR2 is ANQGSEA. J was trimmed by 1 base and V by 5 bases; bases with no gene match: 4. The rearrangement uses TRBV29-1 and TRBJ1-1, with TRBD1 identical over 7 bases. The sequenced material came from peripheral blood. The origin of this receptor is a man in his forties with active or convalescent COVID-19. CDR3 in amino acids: CSVWDRWNTEAFF. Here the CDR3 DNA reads TGCAGCGTTTGGGACAGATGGAACACTGAAGCTTTCTTT. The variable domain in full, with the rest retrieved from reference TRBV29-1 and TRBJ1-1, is SAVISQKPSRDICQRGTSLTIQCQVDSQVTMMFWYRQQPGQSLTLIATANQGSEATYESGFVIDKFPISRPNLTFSTLTVSNMSPEDSSIYLCSVWDRWNTEAFFGQGTRLTVV.